The entry that follows covers one T cell receptor (beta chain) sequence. Its matching antigen is unknown. These data come from a study of cytomegalovirus exposure and HLA in healthy donors. The study's findings and limits: Cytomegalovirus association was assigned to about 180 TCR beta chains. Several of the most significant clusters were apparently associated with common viral pathogens in a later analysis. Cytomegalovirus status was reportedly diagnosed by the classifier with high specificity and sensitivity. Researchers left out some V segments, among them TRBV6-2 and TRBV6-3, as indistinguishable.

The CDR3 length is 15 residues. V was clipped by 5 bases and J by 4 bases, with 17 bases between them. Germline CDR1 and CDR2: SEHNR and FQNEAQ (reference sequence). The PCR contained 60 Vbeta and 13 Jbeta primers. TCRdb's table, derived via immunoSEQ multiplex PCR, lists solely in-frame clones and lacks some. The sample has under 200,000 clones; over 70% are singletons. The receptor was derived from a woman between 18 and 29 years old in good health and CMV-seropositive. The gene calls are TRBV7-9 and TRBJ1-1, with D possibly matching TRBD1 (6 bases). Sequencing was done on a sample of PBMCs. CDR3 coding DNA: TGTGCCAGCAGCGACATCCAGGGGTTTCGCACTGAAGCTTTCTTT. Translation gives CASSDIQGFRTEAFF.